The rows below give T cell receptor beta chains drawn from one sample of a study of cytomegalovirus exposure and HLA in healthy donors. Only in-frame clones appear in the TCRdb table, and some are missing; sequencing was by immunoSEQ multiplex PCR. The sample yields about 200,000 clones, around 77% seen once. Specimen: PBMCs. Every receptor here comes from a woman aged 25 to 39 in good health and CMV-seronegative. Both conserved end residues are part of each CDR3. Fields, in order: D gene, V gene, J gene, clone size, CDR3 DNA, CDR3 protein. D genes are given only for firm matches. Not all rows give a size; the values are once, few, many and, for expanded clones, a class.

.,TRBV7-9,TRBJ1-4,.,TGTGCCGGTGGACAGAGTGAAAAACTGTTTTTT,CAGGQSEKLFF
.,TRBV7-9,TRBJ1-4,few,TGTGCCAGCAGCTTTGGGGTCCGGGAGGGCACTAATGAAAAACTGTTTTTT,CASSFGVREGTNEKLFF
.,TRBV6-5,TRBJ2-3,.,TGTGCCAGTTGTCCCAGCGGGAGCACAGATACGCAGTATTTT,CASCPSGSTDTQYF
.,TRBV30,TRBJ1-6,.,TGTGCCTGGAGTGTGGGGCTCGGTAATTCACCCCTCCACTTT,CAWSVGLGNSPLHF
.,TRBV5-1,TRBJ2-1,.,TGCGCCAGCAGCTTGGCCGTAGGGCGGGAACCCAACAATGAGCAGTTCTTC,CASSLAVGREPNNEQFF
.,TRBV6-1,TRBJ2-4,few,TGTGCCAGTCAACTCTTCTCCGGGATAACTAACATTCAGTACTTC,CASQLFSGITNIQYF
.,TRBV29-1,TRBJ2-7,.,TGCAGCGTTGAACTGCCGGAGGAAAGCTCCTACGAGCAGTACTTC,CSVELPEESSYEQYF
.,TRBV14,TRBJ2-5,.,TGTGCCAGCAGCCAAGGAGACAACAGACAAGAGACCCAGTACTTC,CASSQGDNRQETQYF
.,TRBV5-4,TRBJ1-4,.,TGTGCCAGCAGCTTGGCAAGGGGAGGCTCAACTAATGAAAAACTGTTTTTT,CASSLARGGSTNEKLFF
.,TRBV9,TRBJ1-1,.,TGTGCCAGCAGCCCCGACCAGGTCTTGAACACTGAAGCTTTCTTT,CASSPDQVLNTEAFF
.,TRBV28,TRBJ1-2,.,TGTGCCAGCAGTTCGAGCGGGGGCCCCTACACCTTC,CASSSSGGPYTF
.,TRBV18,TRBJ1-1,.,TGTGCCAGCTCACCACGGGCCAGCTCGAATGAAGCTTTCTTT,CASSPRASSNEAFF
TRBD2,TRBV28,TRBJ2-3,.,TGTGCCATCTCAGCGGGGGGTAGCGGATACCCAGATACGCAGTATTTT,CAISAGGSGYPDTQYF
.,TRBV4-2,TRBJ1-1,.,TGTGCCAGCAGCTACGAAACAGGAGTAATGAACACTGAAGCTTTCTTT,CASSYETGVMNTEAFF
.,TRBV15,TRBJ1-3,.,TGTGCCACCAGCAGAGATCTGGGGAGCAACTCTGGAAACACCATATATTTT,CATSRDLGSNSGNTIYF
.,TRBV7-9,TRBJ1-1,.,TGTGCCAGCAAGGAAGTAGGGGTAGGCACTGAAGCTTTCTTT,CASKEVGVGTEAFF
TRBD1,TRBV28,TRBJ1-2,.,TGTGCCAGTAAGACAGGGGCCTTGGGCTACCCCTTC,CASKTGALGYPF
TRBD1,TRBV15,TRBJ2-7,.,TGTGCCACCAGCATCTCCGGGACAGACTACGAGCAGTACTTC,CATSISGTDYEQYF